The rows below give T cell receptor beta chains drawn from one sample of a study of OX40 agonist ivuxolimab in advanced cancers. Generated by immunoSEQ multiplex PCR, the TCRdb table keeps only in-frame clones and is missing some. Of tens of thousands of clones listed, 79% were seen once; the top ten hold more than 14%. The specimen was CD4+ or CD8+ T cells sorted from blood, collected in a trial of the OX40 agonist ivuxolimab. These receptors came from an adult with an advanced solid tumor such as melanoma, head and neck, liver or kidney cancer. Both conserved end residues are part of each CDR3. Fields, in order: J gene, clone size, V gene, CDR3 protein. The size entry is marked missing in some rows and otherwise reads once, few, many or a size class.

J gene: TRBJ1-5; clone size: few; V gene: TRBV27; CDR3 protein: CASSYPGQPQHF
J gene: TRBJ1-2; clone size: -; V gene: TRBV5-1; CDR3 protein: CASSLAIKDWTF
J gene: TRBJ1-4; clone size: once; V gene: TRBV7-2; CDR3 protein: CASSLATGLVNEKLFF
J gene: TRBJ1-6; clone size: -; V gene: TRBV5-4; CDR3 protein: CASSLTGTNSPLHF
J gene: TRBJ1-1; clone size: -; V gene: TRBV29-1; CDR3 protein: CSVPSTGHWYTEAFF
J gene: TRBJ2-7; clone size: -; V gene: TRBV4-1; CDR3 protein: CASSQIRGSGEQYF
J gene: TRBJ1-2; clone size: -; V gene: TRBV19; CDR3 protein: CASSARDRTAGYTF
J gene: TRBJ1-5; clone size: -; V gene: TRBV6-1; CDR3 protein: CASSPIDGNQPQHF
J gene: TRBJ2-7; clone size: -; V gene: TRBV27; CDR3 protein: CASSFRQGAYEQYF
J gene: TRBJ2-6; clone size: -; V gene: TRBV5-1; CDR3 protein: CASSLDEARDSRGANVLTF
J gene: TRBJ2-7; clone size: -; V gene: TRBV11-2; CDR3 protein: CASQGLADYEQYF
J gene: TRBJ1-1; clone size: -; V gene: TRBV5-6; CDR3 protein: CASSRDRQNTEAFF
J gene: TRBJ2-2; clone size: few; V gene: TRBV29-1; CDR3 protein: CSVEIFGSSTGELFF
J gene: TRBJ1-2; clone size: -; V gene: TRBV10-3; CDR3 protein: CAISEWTGGDYGYTF
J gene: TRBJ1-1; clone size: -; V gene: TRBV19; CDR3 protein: CASSILGLGDTEAFF
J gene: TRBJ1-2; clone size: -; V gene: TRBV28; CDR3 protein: CASSKQGAFYYGYTF
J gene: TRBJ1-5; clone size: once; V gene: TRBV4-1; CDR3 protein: CASSRTPRKGSDQPQHF
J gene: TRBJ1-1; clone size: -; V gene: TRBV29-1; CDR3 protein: CSVGQANTEAFF
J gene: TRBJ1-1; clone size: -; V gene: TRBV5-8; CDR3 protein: CASSFYRGQNTEAFF
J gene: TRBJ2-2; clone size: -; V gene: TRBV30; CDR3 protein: CARGHTGELFF
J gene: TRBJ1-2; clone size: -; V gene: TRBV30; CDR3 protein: CAWSSIGGYGYTF
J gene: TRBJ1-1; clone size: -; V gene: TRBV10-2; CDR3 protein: CASSVMGNTEAFF
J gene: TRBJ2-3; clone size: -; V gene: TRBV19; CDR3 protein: CASSVGLARTTDTQYF
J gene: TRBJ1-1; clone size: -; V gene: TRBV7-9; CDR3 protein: CASSLSGGTGRWAEAFF
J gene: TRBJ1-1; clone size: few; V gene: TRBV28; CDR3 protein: CASRGTGRGEAFF
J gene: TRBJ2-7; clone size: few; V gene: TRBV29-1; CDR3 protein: CSVEDLGGLEQYF
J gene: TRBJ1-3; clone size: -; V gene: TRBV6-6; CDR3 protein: CASSRQGVGNTIYF
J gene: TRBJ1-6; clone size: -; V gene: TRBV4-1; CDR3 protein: CASSQMSWQPLHF